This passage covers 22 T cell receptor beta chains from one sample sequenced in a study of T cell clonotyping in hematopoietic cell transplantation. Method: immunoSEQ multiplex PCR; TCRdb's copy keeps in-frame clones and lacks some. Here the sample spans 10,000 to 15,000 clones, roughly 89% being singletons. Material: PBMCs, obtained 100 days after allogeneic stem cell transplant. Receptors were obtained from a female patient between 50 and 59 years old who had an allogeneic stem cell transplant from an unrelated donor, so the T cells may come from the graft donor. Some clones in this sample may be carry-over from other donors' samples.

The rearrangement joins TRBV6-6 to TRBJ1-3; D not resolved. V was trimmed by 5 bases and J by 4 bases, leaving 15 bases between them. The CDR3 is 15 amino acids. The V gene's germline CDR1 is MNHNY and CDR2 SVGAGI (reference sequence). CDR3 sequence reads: CASSTRGLGGNTIYF. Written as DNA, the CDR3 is TGTGCCAGCAGTACTCGTGGCCTCGGGGGAAACACCATATATTTT.

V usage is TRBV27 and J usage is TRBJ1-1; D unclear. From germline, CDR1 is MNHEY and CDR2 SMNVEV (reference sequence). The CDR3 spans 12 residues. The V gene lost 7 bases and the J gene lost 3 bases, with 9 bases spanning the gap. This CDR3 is CASIGQHTEAFF. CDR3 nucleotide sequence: TGTGCCAGCATTGGGCAGCACACTGAAGCTTTCTTT.

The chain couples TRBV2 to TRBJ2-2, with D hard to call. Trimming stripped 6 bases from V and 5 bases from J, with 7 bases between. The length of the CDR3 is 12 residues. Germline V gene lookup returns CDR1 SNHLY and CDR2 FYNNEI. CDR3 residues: CASSIRTGELFF. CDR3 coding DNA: TGTGCCAGCAGCATTCGAACCGGGGAGCTGTTTTTT.

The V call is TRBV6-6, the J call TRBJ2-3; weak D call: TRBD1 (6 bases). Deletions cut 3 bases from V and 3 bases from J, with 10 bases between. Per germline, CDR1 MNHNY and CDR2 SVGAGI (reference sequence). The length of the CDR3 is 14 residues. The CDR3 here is CASSYGTGTDTQYF. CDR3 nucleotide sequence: TGTGCCAGCAGTTATGGCACAGGGACAGATACGCAGTATTTT.

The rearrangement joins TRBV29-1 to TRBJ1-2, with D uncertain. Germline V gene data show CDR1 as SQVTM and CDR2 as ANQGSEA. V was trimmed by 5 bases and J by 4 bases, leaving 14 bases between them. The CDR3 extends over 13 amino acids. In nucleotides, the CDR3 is TGCAGCGTTAGGGTCAGAGATAGCTATGGCTACACCTTC. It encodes CSVRVRDSYGYTF.

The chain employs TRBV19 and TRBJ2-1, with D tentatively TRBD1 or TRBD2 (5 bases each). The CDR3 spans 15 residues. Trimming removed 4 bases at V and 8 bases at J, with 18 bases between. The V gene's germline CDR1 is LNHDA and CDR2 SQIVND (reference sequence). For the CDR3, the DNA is TGTGCCAGTAGTACCGTCGACTCCCGAGGGGATGAGCAGTTCTTC. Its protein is CASSTVDSRGDEQFF.

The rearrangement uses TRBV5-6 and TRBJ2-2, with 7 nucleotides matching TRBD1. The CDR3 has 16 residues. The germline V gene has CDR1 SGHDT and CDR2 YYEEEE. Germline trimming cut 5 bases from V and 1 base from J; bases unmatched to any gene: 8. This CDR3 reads CASRSRTGLNTGELFF. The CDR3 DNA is TGTGCCAGCAGATCCCGGACAGGCTTGAACACCGGGGAGCTGTTTTTT.

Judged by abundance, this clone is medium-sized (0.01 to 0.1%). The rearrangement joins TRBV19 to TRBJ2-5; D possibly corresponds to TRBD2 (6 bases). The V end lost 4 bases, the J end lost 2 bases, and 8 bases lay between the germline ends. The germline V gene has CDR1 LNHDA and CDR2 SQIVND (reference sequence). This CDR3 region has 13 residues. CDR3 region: CASSRDFQETQYF. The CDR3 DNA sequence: TGTGCCAGTAGTAGGGACTTTCAAGAGACCCAGTACTTC.

The CDR3 loop is CAWAPGLTYEQYF. CDR3 DNA sequence: TGTGCCTGGGCCCCGGGACTCACCTACGAGCAGTACTTC. The V and J genes are TRBV30 and TRBJ2-7; TRBD2 is a possible D gene (6 bases). Trimming removed 5 bases from V and 2 bases from J, with 13 bases in between. Germline values: CDR1 GTSNPN, CDR2 SVGIG (reference sequence). This CDR3 comprises 13 residues.

The DNA of the CDR3 is TGTGCCAGCAGTGAGGCGAACACTGAAGCTTTCTTT. Encoded protein: CASSEANTEAFF. This rearrangement joins TRBV6-1 to TRBJ1-1; D is undetermined. Trimming pared 3 bases from V and 1 base from J, leaving 3 bases between. Germline assignment: CDR1 MNHNS and CDR2 SASEGT. The CDR3 is made up of 12 amino acids.

CDR3 loop: CASTLAGGTDTQYF. The CDR3 nucleotides read TGTGCCAGCACCCTAGCGGGGGGCACAGATACGCAGTATTTT. V and J are TRBV7-2 and TRBJ2-3; TRBD2 aligns across 10 bases. This CDR3 comprises 14 residues. V lost 7 bases, J lost 1 base, and 2 bases stayed unmatched. CDR1 and CDR2 (germline): SGHTA, FQGNSA.

For the CDR3, the DNA is TGTGCCAGCAGCGTAGGGTGGGGGAACGTCGGATATGCTGGAAACACCATATATTTT. Translation gives CASSVGWGNVGYAGNTIYF. The chain combines TRBV9 with TRBJ1-3, with a possible D match to TRBD1 (5 bases). Germline values: CDR1 SGDLS, CDR2 YYNGEE. V was shortened by 0 bases and J by 2 bases, with 21 bases between the two germline ends. The length of the CDR3 is 19 residues. The variable domain in full, with the rest retrieved from reference TRBV9 and TRBJ1-3, is DSGVTQTPKHLITATGQRVTLRCSPRSGDLSVYWYQQSLDQGLQFLIQYYNGEERAKGNILERFSAQQFPDLHSELNLSSLELGDSALYFCASSVGWGNVGYAGNTIYFGEGSWLTVV.

Here the CDR3 reads CASEEVSGQETQYF. The CDR3 nucleotides are TGTGCCAGCGAGGAAGTCTCGGGCCAAGAGACCCAGTACTTC. The chain has TRBV21-1 and TRBJ2-5; TRBD2, the D gene given by the table, was not confirmed from the DNA. TRBV21-1 is a pseudogene segment. The CDR3 consists of 14 residues.

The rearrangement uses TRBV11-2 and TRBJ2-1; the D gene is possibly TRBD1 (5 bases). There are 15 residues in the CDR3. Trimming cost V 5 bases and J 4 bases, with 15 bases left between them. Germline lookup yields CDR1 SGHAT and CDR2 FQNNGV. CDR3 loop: CASSPRAGPYNEQFF. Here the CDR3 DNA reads TGTGCCAGCAGCCCCCGGGCAGGGCCATACAATGAGCAGTTCTTC. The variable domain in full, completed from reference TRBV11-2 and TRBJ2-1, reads EAGVAQSPRYKIIEKRQSVAFWCNPISGHATLYWYQQILGQGPKLLIQFQNNGVVDDSQLPKDRFSAERLKGVDSTLKIQPAKLEDSAVYLCASSPRAGPYNEQFFGPGTRLTVL.

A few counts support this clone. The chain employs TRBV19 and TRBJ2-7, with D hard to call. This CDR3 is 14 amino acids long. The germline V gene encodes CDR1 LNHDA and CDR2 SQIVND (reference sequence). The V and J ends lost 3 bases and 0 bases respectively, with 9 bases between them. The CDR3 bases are TGTGCCAGTAGTATTGGATTAAACTCCTACGAGCAGTACTTC. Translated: CASSIGLNSYEQYF.

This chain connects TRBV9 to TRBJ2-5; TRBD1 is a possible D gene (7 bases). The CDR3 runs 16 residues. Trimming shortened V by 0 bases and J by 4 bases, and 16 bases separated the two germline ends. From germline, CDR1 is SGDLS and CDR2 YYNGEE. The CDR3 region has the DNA TGTGCCAGCAGCGTAGAGGGGGGACAGAGGGGAGAGACCCAGTACTTC. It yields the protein CASSVEGGQRGETQYF.

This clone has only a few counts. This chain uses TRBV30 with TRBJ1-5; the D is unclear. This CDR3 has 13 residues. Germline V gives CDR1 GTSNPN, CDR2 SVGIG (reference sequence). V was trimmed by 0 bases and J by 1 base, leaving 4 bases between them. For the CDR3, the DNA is TGTGCCTGGAGTGTCGGCAGCAATCAGCCCCAGCATTTT. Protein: CAWSVGSNQPQHF.

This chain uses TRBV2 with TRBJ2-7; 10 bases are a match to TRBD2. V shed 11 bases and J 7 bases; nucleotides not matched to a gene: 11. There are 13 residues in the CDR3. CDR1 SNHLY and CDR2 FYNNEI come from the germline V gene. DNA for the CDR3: TGTGCCGTTCGGACTAGCGGACTATCGGAGCAGTACTTC. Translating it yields CAVRTSGLSEQYF.

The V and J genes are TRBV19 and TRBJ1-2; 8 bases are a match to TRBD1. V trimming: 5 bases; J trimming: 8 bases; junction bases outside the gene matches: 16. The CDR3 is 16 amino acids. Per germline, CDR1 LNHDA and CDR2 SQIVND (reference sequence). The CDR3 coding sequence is TGTGCCAGTAGTCGAGGGATGGGACAGGAGGGTCGAGGCTACACCTTC. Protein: CASSRGMGQEGRGYTF. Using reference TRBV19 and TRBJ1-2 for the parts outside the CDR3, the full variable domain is DGGITQSPKYLFRKEGQNVTLSCEQNLNHDAMYWYRQDPGQGLRLIYYSQIVNDFQKGDIAEGYSVSREKKESFPLTVTSAQKNPTAFYLCASSRGMGQEGRGYTFGSGTRLTVV.

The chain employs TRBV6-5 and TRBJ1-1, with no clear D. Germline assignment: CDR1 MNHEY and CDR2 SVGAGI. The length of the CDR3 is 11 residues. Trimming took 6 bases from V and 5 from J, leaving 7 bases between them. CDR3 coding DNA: TGTGCCAGCAGCGGCGGGACTGAAGCTTTCTTT. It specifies CASSGGTEAFF.

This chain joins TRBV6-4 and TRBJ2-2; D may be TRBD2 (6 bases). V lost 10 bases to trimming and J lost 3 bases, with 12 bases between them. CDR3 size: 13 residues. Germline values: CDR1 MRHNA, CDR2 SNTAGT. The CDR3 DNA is TGTGCCACGGCGGGGCAGGACACCGGGGAGCTGTTTTTT. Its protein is CATAGQDTGELFF.

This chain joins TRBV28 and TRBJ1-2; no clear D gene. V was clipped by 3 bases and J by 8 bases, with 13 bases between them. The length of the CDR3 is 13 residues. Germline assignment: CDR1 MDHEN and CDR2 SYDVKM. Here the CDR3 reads CASSLESYRGYTF. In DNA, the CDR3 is TGTGCCAGCAGTTTGGAGAGTTATAGGGGCTACACCTTC.